This is a list of T cell receptor beta chains from one sample in a study of Graves' ophthalmopathy and Graves' hyperthyroidism. TCRdb recomputed calls from the multiplex PCR reads with MiXCR, one row per CDR3 protein. The table records about 700,000 distinct CDR3 sequences, just over 40% of them present only once. Sequences were obtained from peripheral blood. Receptor source: an adult man with Graves' ophthalmopathy. The CDR3 runs from the conserved cysteine through the conserved F or W. D genes are given only for firm matches. Clone size is given for some rows only: seen once, a few or many times, or a class if the clone is expanded.

few	TRBD2	TRBV19	TRBJ2-2	TGTGCCAGCAAAGGGACTAGCGGGTACACCGGGGAGCTGTTTTTT	CASKGTSGYTGELFF
NA	NA	TRBV15	TRBJ2-5	TGTGCCACCAGCAGCAGGACCACCCGAGAGACCCAGTACTTC	CATSSRTTRETQYF
many	TRBD1	TRBV10-3	TRBJ2-7	TGTGCCATCAGCGCCTCAGGGGGCGCTTACGAGCAGTACTTC	CAISASGGAYEQYF
few	NA	TRBV6-5	TRBJ1-1	TGTGCCAGCAGTTACGGGACACTGAACACTGAAGCTTTCTTT	CASSYGTLNTEAFF
many	NA	TRBV7-9	TRBJ2-5	TGTGCCAGCAGCTTCTTGAGGGCCGGCGAGACCCAGTACTTC	CASSFLRAGETQYF
many	NA	TRBV2	TRBJ2-5	TGTGCCAGCATTACCCTGGGAGGCCCGGGGACCCAGTACTTC	CASITLGGPGTQYF
few	TRBD2	TRBV7-3	TRBJ2-3	TGTGCCAGCAGCCAGAGCGGGAGGGCCGCAGATACGCAGTATTTT	CASSQSGRAADTQYF
NA	NA	TRBV2	TRBJ2-7	TGTGCCAGTGTTCAGTTGGGGGACATGTACTTC	CASVQLGDMYF
many	NA	TRBV6-6	TRBJ1-1	TGTGCCAGCAGAAAACAGGTGAACACTGAAGCTTTCTTT	CASRKQVNTEAFF
few	NA	TRBV4-1	TRBJ1-5	TGCGCCAGCAGCCAAGATCTTTGGGCCGCAAATCAGCCCCAGCATTTT	CASSQDLWAANQPQHF
NA	NA	TRBV5-1	TRBJ1-6	TGCGCCAGCAGCCCCTCAGGATCCTATAATTCACCCCTCCACTTT	CASSPSGSYNSPLHF
NA	NA	TRBV5-4	TRBJ2-7	TGTGCCAGCAGCTCGGACGGACATCTCACCTACGAGCAGTACTTC	CASSSDGHLTYEQYF
few	NA	TRBV2	TRBJ1-4	TGTGCCAGCAGTCAGGGTGGTAATGAAAAACTGTTTTTT	CASSQGGNEKLFF
NA	NA	TRBV10-3	TRBJ1-4	TGTGCCATCAGTGCAGGGGAGGAGGAAAAACTGTTTTTT	CAISAGEEEKLFF
few	NA	TRBV5-6	TRBJ2-7	TGTGCCAGCAGCCCGATCCTAGGCCAAGACAGAGCCTACGAGCAGTACTTC	CASSPILGQDRAYEQYF
many	NA	TRBV7-9	TRBJ1-2	TGTGCCAGCAGCGACCAATTGGGAGGGGACTATGGCTACACCTTC	CASSDQLGGDYGYTF
many	NA	TRBV24-1	TRBJ1-5	TGTGCCTCCCGGCGGCCCAGAGGCAATCAGCCCCAGCATTTT	CASRRPRGNQPQHF
NA	NA	TRBV4-2	TRBJ1-1	TGTGCCAGCAGCCAAGATCTGTGGGGTTCTGCCACTGAAGCTTTCTTT	CASSQDLWGSATEAFF
NA	NA	TRBV4-3	TRBJ1-5	TGCGCCAGCAGCCAAGATGAGGTTCGGCCCCAGCATTTT	CASSQDEVRPQHF
NA	TRBD1	TRBV4-3	TRBJ2-7	TGCGCCAGCAGCCGAGGGGGACAGGCGGCCTACGAGCAGTACTTC	CASSRGGQAAYEQYF
many	NA	TRBV19	TRBJ1-1	TGTGCCAGTAGTTTTCGCGAGGACACTGAAGCTTTCTTT	CASSFREDTEAFF
few	NA	TRBV30	TRBJ2-5	TGTGCCTGGGGTGAAGAGACCCAGTACTTC	CAWGEETQYF
many	NA	TRBV29-1	TRBJ2-5	TGCAGCGTTGAAAAGGAACAAGAGACCCAGTACTTC	CSVEKEQETQYF
many	NA	TRBV12-3/TRBV12-4	TRBJ2-5	TGTGCCAGCAGAACCGGACAGGGAGGGCGAGAGACCCAGTACTTC	CASRTGQGGRETQYF
NA	TRBD1	TRBV29-1	TRBJ2-5	TGCAGCCCTGGGACAGTCCAAGAGACCCAGTACTTC	CSPGTVQETQYF
NA	TRBD1	TRBV2	TRBJ2-7	TGTGCCAGCACCGGAGGCGGACAGGGCTTCTACGAGCAGTACTTC	CASTGGGQGFYEQYF
many	NA	TRBV7-9	TRBJ1-1	TGTGCCAGCAGCTTAGCGCAGGGAAGGACTGAAGCTTTCTTT	CASSLAQGRTEAFF
NA	TRBD1	TRBV10-3	TRBJ1-5	TGTGCCAGCAGTCCAGGGACAGGGTTCAGCAATCAGCCCCAGCATTTT	CASSPGTGFSNQPQHF
many	TRBD1	TRBV7-8	TRBJ1-1	TGTGCCAGCAGCCACAGGGGGCGAGACACTGAAGCTTTCTTT	CASSHRGRDTEAFF
few	TRBD2	TRBV6-6	TRBJ2-7	TGTGCCAGCAGTTACGCCGTGGGAGGGCTGCACGAGCAGTACTTC	CASSYAVGGLHEQYF
NA	NA	TRBV10-3	TRBJ1-2	TGTGCCATCAGTGTGGGCGGGACGGCGTATGGCTACACCTTC	CAISVGGTAYGYTF
NA	TRBD1	TRBV5-1	TRBJ2-2	TGCGCCAGCAGCTCCACAGGGGGCAACACCGGGGAGCTGTTTTTT	CASSSTGGNTGELFF